A selection of T cell receptor beta chains follows, all from one sample in a study of T cells in Graves' hyperthyroidism and ophthalmopathy. A single record per CDR3 protein comes from TCRdb applying MiXCR to the multiplex PCR reads. The table includes 600,000 to 800,000 distinct CDR3 sequences, 35% detected once. Sequencing was done on a sample of blood. The receptors stem from a woman aged 40 to 50 with Graves' hyperthyroidism. Both conserved end residues are part of each CDR3. A D gene is named only where the DNA matches it firmly. Size values are once, few and many counts, or a class for expanded clones, and some rows have none.

14	few	TRBV5-1	TRBJ2-7	-	TGCGCCAGCAGCTTGGTTGCGGCTTTCTACGAGCAGTACTTC	CASSLVAAFYEQYF
12	once	TRBV19	TRBJ1-2	-	TGTACCAGTAGTATCAACGGGAGTGGCTACACCTTC	CTSSINGSGYTF
14	few	TRBV10-3	TRBJ2-3	-	TGTGCCATCAGGGGGCTAGGGAATACAGATACGCAGTATTTT	CAIRGLGNTDTQYF
17	-	TRBV7-2	TRBJ1-1	-	TGTGCCAGCAGGACGACTGGTAACCCTATCATCAACACTGAAGCTTTCTTT	CASRTTGNPIINTEAFF
13	many	TRBV29-1	TRBJ1-4	-	TGCAGCGTCGCAGAGGGCGGTAATGAAAAACTGTTTTTT	CSVAEGGNEKLFF
15	few	TRBV12-3/TRBV12-4	TRBJ2-7	-	TGTGCCAGCAGTCGGAGTACGATTTCGACCTACGAGCAGTACTTC	CASSRSTISTYEQYF
12	few	TRBV12-5	TRBJ1-2	-	TGTGCTAGTCTTGTACAGGCCTATGGCTACACCTTC	CASLVQAYGYTF
13	-	TRBV6-5	TRBJ2-5	TRBD1	TGTGCCATCAGTTTCTACAGGGGTGAGACCCAGTACTTC	CAISFYRGETQYF
15	few	TRBV19	TRBJ1-1	TRBD1	TGTGCCAGTAGTAGAGACAGGGCCTATTTGGCTGAAGCTTTCTTT	CASSRDRAYLAEAFF
14	few	TRBV6-5	TRBJ1-6	-	TGTGCCAGCAGTTACTCGCAACGGGGGGTCGGTCTCCACTTT	CASSYSQRGVGLHF
13	-	TRBV29-1	TRBJ1-2	TRBD1	TGCAGACTTCCGGGACAGGGGGACTATGGCTACACCTTC	CRLPGQGDYGYTF
15	many	TRBV5-8	TRBJ2-2	-	TGTGCCAGCAGCTTGGACAGCGCGAACACCGGGGAGCTGTTTTTT	CASSLDSANTGELFF
13	-	TRBV30	TRBJ2-3	-	TGTGCCTGGAGCTCGCTTAGCACAGATACGCAGTATTTT	CAWSSLSTDTQYF
14	-	TRBV10-3	TRBJ1-4	-	TGTGCCAGCATGAAAGGACATTCGGGTGAAAAACTGTTTTTT	CASMKGHSGEKLFF
13	-	TRBV7-7	TRBJ2-1	-	TGTGCTAGCAGCTTGGCAGGGGTGAATGAGCAGTTCTTC	CASSLAGVNEQFF
16	-	TRBV2	TRBJ2-3	-	TGTGCCAGCAGCCAAGAAAGCGGAGCTAGCACAGATACGCAGTATTTT	CASSQESGASTDTQYF
11	many	TRBV7-2	TRBJ2-7	-	TGTGCCAGCAGCTTATCTCCCGAGCAGTACTTC	CASSLSPEQYF
13	many	TRBV10-3	TRBJ1-1	-	TGTGCCATCAGTGAGTTGATGAACACTGAAGCTTTCTTT	CAISELMNTEAFF
14	-	TRBV6-5	TRBJ1-1	-	TGTGCCAGCAGTTACCCAGGGACGAACACTGAAGCTTTCTTT	CASSYPGTNTEAFF
14	-	TRBV6-6	TRBJ2-7	-	TGTGCCAGCAGTTTAGAGGCAGGGCCCTACGAGCAGTACTTC	CASSLEAGPYEQYF
18	-	TRBV7-3	TRBJ1-6	-	TGTGCCAGCAGCCAGGGAGCCAAGGGGGGGGGCCGGTCTTCACCCCTCCACTTT	CASSQGAKGGGRSSPLHF
16	-	TRBV7-3	TRBJ1-2	TRBD1	TGTGCCAGCAGCTTACGAGGACAGGGGCAAAACTATGGCTACACCTTC	CASSLRGQGQNYGYTF
12	-	TRBV3-1	TRBJ1-2	-	TGTGCCAGCAGCCAAGATACCGAGGGCTACACCTTC	CASSQDTEGYTF
13	-	TRBV29-1	TRBJ2-5	TRBD2	TGCAGCGTTGACGACGGGGAGGGGGAGACCCAGTACTTC	CSVDDGEGETQYF
16	-	TRBV9	TRBJ1-1	-	TGTGCCAGCAGCGTTGGGAATCCGATTAAGAACACTGAAGCTTTCTTT	CASSVGNPIKNTEAFF
12	-	TRBV29-1	TRBJ1-1	-	TGCAGCTTTAGGACAGTGAACACTGAAGCTTTCTTT	CSFRTVNTEAFF
14	-	TRBV29-1	TRBJ1-2	-	TGCAGCGCTGAAGATGGAAGACAGACCTATGGCTACACCTTC	CSAEDGRQTYGYTF
17	-	TRBV10-3	TRBJ2-6	-	TGTGCCATCAGTGAGTCGCAGGGCGCCGCTGGGGCCAACGTCCTGACTTTC	CAISESQGAAGANVLTF
15	-	TRBV18	TRBJ2-7	-	TGTGCCAGCAGCCCCGATAGCGGACTCTCCTACGAGCGGTACTTC	CASSPDSGLSYERYF
14	-	TRBV5-5	TRBJ1-4	TRBD1	TGTGCCAGCAGCCGGGACAGGGCAGCTGAAAAACTGTTTTTT	CASSRDRAAEKLFF
15	once	TRBV20-1	TRBJ2-3	TRBD2	TGCAGTGCTCCTCGGACTAGCGGATTCACAGATACGCAGTATTTT	CSAPRTSGFTDTQYF
15	-	TRBV7-6	TRBJ1-2	-	TGTGCCAGCAGCTTAGGCCGTACCCCAGATTATGGCTACACCTTC	CASSLGRTPDYGYTF
16	many	TRBV25-1	TRBJ1-4	-	TGTGCCAGCAGTGACTACCAGGAAGCAACTAATGAAAAACTGTTTTTT	CASSDYQEATNEKLFF
13	many	TRBV15	TRBJ1-1	-	TGTGCCACCAGTCTGGAGGGAGGCACTGAAGCTTTCTTT	CATSLEGGTEAFF
17	-	TRBV7-3	TRBJ1-5	TRBD1	TGTGCCAGCAGTTACCGGGGCCAGGGGGTGTCGAATCAGCCCCAGCATTTT	CASSYRGQGVSNQPQHF
12	-	TRBV2	TRBJ1-2	-	TGTGCCAGCAGTTCCAGGATGGGGGGCTACACCTTC	CASSSRMGGYTF
13	-	TRBV7-2	TRBJ2-5	-	TGTGCCAGCGCGGCAGGGGGGCAAGAGACCCAGTACTTC	CASAAGGQETQYF
13	-	TRBV4-3	TRBJ1-1	-	TGCGCCAGCAGCCACACCCCGGGGGTTGAAGCTTTCTTT	CASSHTPGVEAFF
15	-	TRBV7-9	TRBJ2-1	TRBD2	TGTGCCAGCAGCTTCCTAGCGGGGGGGCGGAATGAGCAGTTCTTC	CASSFLAGGRNEQFF
15	many	TRBV20-1	TRBJ2-7	-	TGCAGTGCTAGGGAGGACGCGGGATGGTGGTACGAGCAGTACTTC	CSAREDAGWWYEQYF
15	-	TRBV12-3/TRBV12-4	TRBJ2-7	TRBD2	TGTGCCAGCAGCTCACATAGCGGGGGTCCCTACGAGCAGTACTTC	CASSSHSGGPYEQYF
13	few	TRBV7-6	TRBJ1-3	-	TGTGCCAGCAGCTCGAAGCCGGGGAACACCATATATTTT	CASSSKPGNTIYF
16	few	TRBV12-3/TRBV12-4	TRBJ1-2	-	TGTGCCAGCAGCCCAGAGCGTAAGGACGGTGTCTATGGCTACACCTTC	CASSPERKDGVYGYTF
13	-	TRBV28	TRBJ1-5	-	TGTGCCAGCAGTTTGAGCTTTCGTCAGCCCCAGCATTTT	CASSLSFRQPQHF
13	few	TRBV19	TRBJ2-2	-	TGTGCCACCCCGGAACCAAACACCGGGGAGCTGTTTTTT	CATPEPNTGELFF
14	-	TRBV5-5	TRBJ1-2	-	TGTGCCAGCAGCTTGGGACAGGAGACTTTTGGCTACACCTTC	CASSLGQETFGYTF
20	-	TRBV7-3	TRBJ1-2	TRBD1	TGTGCCAGCAGTTACTCGATAGAGGGGGCCACAGGAGTTACTAACTATGGCTACACCTTC	CASSYSIEGATGVTNYGYTF
14	many	TRBV19	TRBJ1-1	-	TGTGCCACTAGGATGGCAGTGCAGAACACTGAAGCTTTCTTT	CATRMAVQNTEAFF
18	once	TRBV15	TRBJ1-4	-	TGTGCCACCAGCAGAGTGGAGATTCGGAACAGGAGAAATGAAAAACTGTTTTTT	CATSRVEIRNRRNEKLFF
15	-	TRBV6-6	TRBJ1-6	-	TGTGCCAGCAGTAACTTCAGGGTGGCGGATTCACCCCTCCACTTT	CASSNFRVADSPLHF
15	once	TRBV19	TRBJ1-2	TRBD1	TGTGCCAGTAGTCGGACCGGGACAGGGAAATATGGCTACACCTTC	CASSRTGTGKYGYTF
14	many	TRBV7-9	TRBJ1-2	-	TGTGCCAGCAGCTTAGAACACTCTAACTATGGCTACACCTTC	CASSLEHSNYGYTF